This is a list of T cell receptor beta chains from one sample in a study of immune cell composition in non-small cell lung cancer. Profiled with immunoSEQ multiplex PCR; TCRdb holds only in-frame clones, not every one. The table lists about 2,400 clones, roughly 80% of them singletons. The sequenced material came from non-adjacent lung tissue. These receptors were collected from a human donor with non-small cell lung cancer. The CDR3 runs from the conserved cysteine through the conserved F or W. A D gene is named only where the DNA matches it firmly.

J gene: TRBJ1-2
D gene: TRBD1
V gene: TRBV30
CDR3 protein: CAWTSQGAQIYGYTF

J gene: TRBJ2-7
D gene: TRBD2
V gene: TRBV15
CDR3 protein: CATSTGTNYEQYF

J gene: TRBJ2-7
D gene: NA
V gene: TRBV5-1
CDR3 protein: CASSSAGSYEQYF

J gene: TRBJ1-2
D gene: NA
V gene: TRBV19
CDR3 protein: CASHGGRQGYGYTF

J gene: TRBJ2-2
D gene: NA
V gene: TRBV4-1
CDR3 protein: CASSPLRGELFF

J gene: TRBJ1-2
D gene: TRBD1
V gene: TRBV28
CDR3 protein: CASSFKTGRYGYTF

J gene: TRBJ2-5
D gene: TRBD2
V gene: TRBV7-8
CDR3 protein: CASSVTSGRASRETQYF

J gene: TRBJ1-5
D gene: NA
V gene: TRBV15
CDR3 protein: CATSRDIYSNQPQHF

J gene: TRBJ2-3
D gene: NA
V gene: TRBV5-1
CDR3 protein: CASSLSLWGTTDTQYWGTDTQYF

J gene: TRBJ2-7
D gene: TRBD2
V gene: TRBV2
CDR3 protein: CASTPELAGSYEQYF

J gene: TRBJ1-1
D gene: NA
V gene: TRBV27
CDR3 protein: CASSLSMANTEAFF

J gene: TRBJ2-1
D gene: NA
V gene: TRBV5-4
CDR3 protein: CASSSVAREQFF

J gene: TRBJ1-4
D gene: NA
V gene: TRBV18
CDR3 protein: CASSPVATNEKLFF

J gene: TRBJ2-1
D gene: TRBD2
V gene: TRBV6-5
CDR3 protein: CASSYGREVTYEQFF

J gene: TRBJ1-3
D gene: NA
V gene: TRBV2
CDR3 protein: CASSEVRSGNTIYF

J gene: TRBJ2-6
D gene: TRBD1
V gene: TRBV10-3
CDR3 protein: CAISAGQLTSGANVLTF

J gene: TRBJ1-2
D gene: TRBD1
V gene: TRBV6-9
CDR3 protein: CASRYPGQGYGYTF